Here is one T cell receptor beta chain with its context. This specimen comes from a study of blood T cell repertoires in COVID-19. Germline lookup yields CDR1 SGHKS and CDR2 YYEKEE (reference sequence). Trimming at V came to 0 bases and at J to 4 bases, leaving 3 bases not matched to a gene. The CDR3 sequence is 15 residues long. Using immunoSEQ multiplex PCR, the repertoire was profiled, and TCRdb retains in-frame clones only, with some absent. This table has approximately 300,000 clones, approximately 88% appearing once. This TCR was sampled from a man aged 18 to 30 who had recovered from COVID-19. The chain couples TRBV5-5 to TRBJ1-2, with TRBD1 identical over 10 bases. Sequencing was done on a sample of peripheral blood. CDR3 region: CASSLGTGGSYGYTF. The CDR3 nucleotides are TGTGCCAGCAGCTTGGGGACAGGGGGGAGCTATGGCTACACCTTC.